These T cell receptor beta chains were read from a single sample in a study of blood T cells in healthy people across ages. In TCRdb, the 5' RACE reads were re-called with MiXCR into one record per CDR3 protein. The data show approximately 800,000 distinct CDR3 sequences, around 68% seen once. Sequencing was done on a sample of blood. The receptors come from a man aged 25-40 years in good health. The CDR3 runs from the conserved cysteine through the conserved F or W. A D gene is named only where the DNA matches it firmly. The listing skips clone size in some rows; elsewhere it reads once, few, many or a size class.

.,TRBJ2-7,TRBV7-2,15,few,CASRISSLNAYEQYF,TGTGCCAGCAGAATTAGCAGTCTAAACGCCTACGAGCAGTACTTC
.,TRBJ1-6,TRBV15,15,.,CATSRVQPRESPLHF,TGTGCCACCAGCAGGGTACAACCACGGGAGTCACCTCTCCACTTT
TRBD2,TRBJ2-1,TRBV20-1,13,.,CSAVGRVNNEQFF,TGCAGTGCTGTAGGGAGGGTAAACAATGAGCAGTTCTTC
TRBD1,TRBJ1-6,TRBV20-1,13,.,CSASWTGNSPLHF,TGCAGTGCTAGCTGGACAGGGAATTCACCCCTCCACTTT
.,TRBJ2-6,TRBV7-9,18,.,CASSILRGTFSGANVLTF,TGTGCCAGCAGCATCCTCAGGGGAACCTTCTCTGGGGCCAACGTCCTGACTTTC
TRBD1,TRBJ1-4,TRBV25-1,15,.,CASSGRTGGDEKLFF,TGTGCCAGCAGTGGCCGGACAGGGGGGGACGAAAAACTGTTTTTT
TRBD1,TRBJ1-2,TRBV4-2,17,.,CASSPKGGQGAWYGYTF,TGTGCCAGCAGCCCCAAAGGTGGACAGGGGGCATGGTATGGCTACACCTTC
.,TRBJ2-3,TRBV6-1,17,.,CASSEVGGGPPTDTQYF,TGTGCCAGCAGTGAAGTAGGGGGAGGACCCCCCACAGATACGCAGTATTTT
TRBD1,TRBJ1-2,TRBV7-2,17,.,CASSLEGGGAVNYGYTF,TGTGCCAGCAGCTTAGAAGGAGGGGGCGCAGTTAACTATGGCTACACCTTC
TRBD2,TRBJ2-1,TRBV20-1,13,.,CSVRGLAGGEQFF,TGCAGTGTCAGGGGGCTAGCGGGAGGTGAGCAGTTCTTC
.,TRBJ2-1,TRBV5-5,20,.,CASSLAGTRRGAGSQETQFF,TGTGCCAGCAGCTTGGCCGGGACACGTCGCGGAGCTGGGAGTCAAGAGACCCAGTTCTTC
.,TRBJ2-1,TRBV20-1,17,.,CSARDLRSGQSYNEQFF,TGCAGTGCTAGAGATCTGCGGTCCGGCCAATCCTACAATGAGCAGTTCTTC
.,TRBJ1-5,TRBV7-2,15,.,CASSLGVQVNQPQHF,TGTGCCAGCAGCTTAGGAGTGCAGGTCAATCAGCCCCAGCATTTT
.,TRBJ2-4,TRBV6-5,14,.,CASSYDGLKNIQYF,TGTGCCAGCAGTTACGATGGTCTCAAAAACATTCAGTACTTC
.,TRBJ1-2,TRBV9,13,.,CASSVANGGHYTF,TGTGCCAGCAGCGTAGCTAATGGGGGACACTACACCTTC
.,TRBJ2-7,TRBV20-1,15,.,CSARDNTGFSYEQYF,TGCAGTGCTAGAGATAACACGGGATTTTCCTACGAGCAGTACTTC
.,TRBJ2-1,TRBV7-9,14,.,CASSLARQHNEQFF,TGTGCCAGCAGCTTAGCTCGACAGCACAATGAGCAGTTCTTC
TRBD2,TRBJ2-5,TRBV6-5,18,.,CASSYSLFDSGDQETQYF,TGTGCCAGCAGTTACTCGCTTTTTGATAGCGGGGACCAAGAGACCCAGTACTTC
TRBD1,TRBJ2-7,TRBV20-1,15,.,CSARGYEGQGREQYF,TGCAGTGCTAGAGGATATGAGGGACAGGGGCGCGAGCAGTACTTC
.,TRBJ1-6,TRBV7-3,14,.,CASSRGGRNSPLHF,TGTGCCAGCAGCAGGGGCGGTCGCAATTCACCCCTCCACTTT
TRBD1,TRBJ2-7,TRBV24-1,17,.,CATSDMQSPDRGYEQYF,TGTGCCACCAGTGATATGCAATCCCCGGACAGGGGCTACGAGCAGTACTTC
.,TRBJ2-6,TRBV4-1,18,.,CASSQEPWGPSGANVLTF,TGCGCCAGCAGCCAAGAGCCATGGGGCCCCTCTGGGGCCAACGTCCTGACTTTC
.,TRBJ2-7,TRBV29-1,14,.,CSVVKGEGSYEQYF,TGCAGCGTTGTGAAGGGTGAGGGCTCCTACGAGCAGTACTTC
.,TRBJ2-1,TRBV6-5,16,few,CASSFRSGYTINEQFF,TGTGCCAGCAGCTTCCGTAGCGGCTATACAATCAATGAGCAGTTCTTC
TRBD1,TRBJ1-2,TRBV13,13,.,CASSLTGEWGYTF,TGTGCCAGCAGCTTGACAGGGGAGTGGGGCTACACCTTC
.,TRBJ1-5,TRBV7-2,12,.,CASSSLGGYRHF,TGTGCCAGCAGCTCCCTGGGGGGGTATCGGCATTTT
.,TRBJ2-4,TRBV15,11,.,CATSRDVTQYF,TGTGCCACCAGCAGAGATGTCACCCAGTACTTC
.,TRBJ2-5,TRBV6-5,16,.,CASSSVRGPDQETQYF,TGTGCCAGCAGTTCGGTACGGGGGCCAGACCAAGAGACCCAGTACTTC
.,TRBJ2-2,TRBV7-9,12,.,CASTFRGGELFF,TGTGCCAGCACCTTTCGGGGTGGGGAGCTGTTTTTT
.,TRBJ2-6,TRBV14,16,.,CASSQWTDSGANVLTF,TGTGCCAGCAGCCAATGGACGGACTCTGGGGCCAACGTCCTGACTTTC
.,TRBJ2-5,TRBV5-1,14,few,CASSPDGGLGTQYF,TGCGCCAGCAGCCCGGACGGTGGTCTGGGGACCCAGTACTTC
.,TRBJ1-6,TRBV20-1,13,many,CSARRTENSPLHF,TGCAGTGCTAGGCGGACGGAGAATTCACCCCTCCACTTT